A single sample is the source of the 23 T cell receptor beta chains below, sequenced in a study of blood T cell repertoires in COVID-19. Method: immunoSEQ multiplex PCR; TCRdb's copy keeps in-frame clones and lacks some. The sample carries 25,000 to 35,000 clones, 87% recorded once. Sequenced: peripheral blood. The receptors derive from a man aged 55-75 years with active COVID-19.

The chain couples TRBV6-5 to TRBJ2-7; the D gene is possibly TRBD2 (6 bases). Trimming removed 6 bases from V and 0 bases from J, with 12 bases in between. The germline V gene has CDR1 MNHEY and CDR2 SVGAGI. The CDR3 spans 14 residues. The CDR3 loop is CASSQTRPSYEQYF. CDR3 sequence (DNA): TGTGCCAGCAGCCAGACTAGGCCCTCCTACGAGCAGTACTTC.

This clone was detected only once. The V call is TRBV28, the J call TRBJ1-1; possibly TRBD1 for D (6 bases). Germline values: CDR1 MDHEN, CDR2 SYDVKM. This CDR3 has 16 amino acids. V lost 3 bases and J lost 4, with 18 bases in between. The CDR3 here is CASSLPTAGASTEAFF. The CDR3 DNA reads TGTGCCAGCAGTTTGCCGACCGCGGGGGCAAGCACTGAAGCTTTCTTT. Complete variable domain (other parts from reference TRBV28 and TRBJ1-1): DVKVTQSSRYLVKRTGEKVFLECVQDMDHENMFWYRQDPGLGLRLIYFSYDVKMKEKGDIPEGYSVSREKKERFSLILESASTNQTSMYLCASSLPTAGASTEAFFGQGTRLTVV.

The chain couples TRBV29-1 to TRBJ1-2; 8 bases match TRBD1. CDR3 length: 14 residues. J lost 6 bases, V lost 4 bases, and 10 bases had no gene match. Germline CDR1 SQVTM, CDR2 ANQGSEA. In nucleotides, the CDR3 is TGCAGCGTTGCCAGCAAGACAGGGGATCATGGCTACACCTTC. Its translation is CSVASKTGDHGYTF.

J is TRBJ2-2 and V is TRBV2, with 9 bases identical to TRBD2. Germline V lookup: CDR1 SNHLY, CDR2 FYNNEI. Losses at the gene ends were 2 bases for V and 4 bases for J; bases not matched to a gene: 8. CDR3 length: 17 residues. In nucleotides, the CDR3 is TGTGCCAGCAGTGAACTCGTGCGGGGGGGCCGCACCGGGGAGCTGTTTTTT. Its protein product is CASSELVRGGRTGELFF.

The rearrangement uses TRBV28 and TRBJ1-2; D remains ambiguous. The CDR3 has 13 residues. Germline V gene lookup returns CDR1 MDHEN and CDR2 SYDVKM. V was clipped by 5 bases and J by 0 bases, with 7 bases between them. The DNA for the CDR3 is TGTGCCAGCAGTCAACATCCTAACTATGGCTACACCTTC. Its translation: CASSQHPNYGYTF.

This clone was found once. The gene calls are TRBV11-2 and TRBJ2-3; TRBD1 is a possible D gene (8 bases). Germline CDR1 is SGHAT and CDR2 is FQNNGV. The CDR3 is 16 residues long. Trimming removed 4 bases at V and 4 bases at J, with 18 bases between. The DNA of the CDR3 is TGTGCCAGCAGCTCACAGGGGGGGCGGGGTCCAGATACGCAGTATTTT. It encodes CASSSQGGRGPDTQYF. The complete variable domain, with remaining parts taken from reference TRBV11-2 and TRBJ2-3, reads EAGVAQSPRYKIIEKRQSVAFWCNPISGHATLYWYQQILGQGPKLLIQFQNNGVVDDSQLPKDRFSAERLKGVDSTLKIQPAKLEDSAVYLCASSSQGGRGPDTQYFGPGTRLTVL.

The J gene is TRBJ2-5, the V gene TRBV9; TRBD1 matches 7 bases. The CDR3 is 14 residues long. The germline CDR1 and CDR2 sequences are SGDLS and YYNGEE. V was pared by 3 bases and J by 5 bases, with 7 bases of the junction left unmatched. The CDR3 nucleotides are TGTGCCAGCAGCGAGCGACAGGGTCTCGAGACCCAGTACTTC. Translated, it gives CASSERQGLETQYF.

A single count supports this clone. V is TRBV6-5 and J is TRBJ2-2; unclear D gene. The V gene lost 0 bases and the J gene lost 4 bases, with 6 bases spanning the gap. Germline V gene lookup returns CDR1 MNHEY and CDR2 SVGAGI. This CDR3 is 14 amino acids long. In nucleotides, the CDR3 is TGTGCCAGCAGTTACTCCTTCTTCACCGGGGAGCTGTTTTTT. It translates to CASSYSFFTGELFF.

The chain employs TRBV7-9 and TRBJ1-1; D remains unclear. The CDR3 extends over 13 amino acids. Germline V lookup: CDR1 SEHNR, CDR2 FQNEAQ (reference sequence). The V and J ends lost 3 bases and 3 bases respectively, with 8 bases between them. The CDR3 loop reads CASSFMVDTEAFF. In DNA, the CDR3 is TGTGCCAGCAGCTTTATGGTAGACACTGAAGCTTTCTTT.

The chain is built from TRBV18 and TRBJ2-4; D may be TRBD1 (5 bases). There are 14 residues in the CDR3. The germline gives CDR1 KGHSH, CDR2 LQKENI. The ends were cut back, 2 bases at V and 9 bases at J, with 14 bases in the middle. This CDR3 is CASSPTDQRGIQYF. The CDR3 DNA sequence: TGTGCCAGCTCACCAACAGACCAAAGGGGCATTCAGTACTTC.

The CDR3 sequence: CASTRGSGANVLTF. The CDR3 DNA reads TGTGCCAGCACCAGAGGCTCTGGGGCCAACGTCCTGACTTTC. This chain links TRBV28 with TRBJ2-6; D not resolved. The CDR3 is made up of 14 amino acids. CDR1 and CDR2 from the germline V gene are MDHEN and SYDVKM. Trimming removed 7 bases at V and 0 bases at J, with 7 bases between.

The rearrangement links TRBV6-5 to TRBJ1-6; D ambiguous. Germline loops: CDR1 MNHEY, CDR2 SVGAGI. The germline V and J ends were trimmed by 8 bases and 9 bases, with 11 bases remaining between them. The CDR3 is 12 residues long. This chain's CDR3 is CASEALTSPLHF. The DNA of the CDR3 is TGTGCCAGCGAGGCCTTAACTTCACCCCTCCACTTT.

This chain joins TRBV11-1 and TRBJ2-7, with D possibly being TRBD1 (6 bases). V lost 5 bases to trimming and J lost 3 bases, with 14 bases between them. In germline, CDR1 is SGHAT, CDR2 FQDESV (reference sequence). CDR3 length: 14 residues. The chain's CDR3 is CASSLRGNFYEQYF. In nucleotides, the CDR3 is TGTGCCAGCAGCCTCAGGGGAAATTTCTACGAGCAGTACTTC.

This chain connects TRBV10-3 to TRBJ1-5; 10 nucleotides agree with TRBD1. The CDR3 length is 14 residues. The V gene end was trimmed by 6 bases and the J gene end by 5 bases; junction bases not matched to a gene: 4. Germline CDR1 and CDR2: ENHRY and SYGVKD. DNA of the CDR3: TGTGCCATCAGCGGACAGGGGGGTTATCAGCCCCAGCATTTT. Residues: CAISGQGGYQPQHF.

The chain carries TRBV9 and TRBJ1-2, with D maybe TRBD1 (6 bases). Trimming took off 5 bases at V and 0 bases at J, with 8 bases between the two ends. The CDR3 consists of 13 residues. CDR1 is SGDLS and CDR2 is YYNGEE in the germline V gene. The CDR3 region is CASSTGTNYGYTF. CDR3 nucleotide sequence: TGTGCCAGCAGTACAGGGACTAACTATGGCTACACCTTC.

The rearrangement uses TRBV7-9 and TRBJ2-7; D is ambiguous. The CDR3 is 15 residues long. Trimming stripped 3 bases from V and 1 base from J, with 13 bases between. The germline V gene has CDR1 SEHNR and CDR2 FQNEAQ (reference sequence). CDR3: CASSFSHLVSYEQYF. CDR3 in DNA: TGTGCCAGCAGCTTTAGTCATCTGGTATCCTACGAGCAGTACTTC.

The chain combines TRBV19 with TRBJ2-5; possibly TRBD1 for D (6 bases). Trimming took 4 bases from V and 3 from J, leaving 15 bases between them. The CDR3 runs to 15 residues. Germline-derived CDR1 and CDR2 are LNHDA and SQIVND (reference sequence). The CDR3 nucleotides read TGTGCCAGTAGTAAAGGGACAATGGGGGAAGAGACCCAGTACTTC. Translated: CASSKGTMGEETQYF. Full variable domain (missing parts from reference TRBV19 and TRBJ2-5): DGGITQSPKYLFRKEGQNVTLSCEQNLNHDAMYWYRQDPGQGLRLIYYSQIVNDFQKGDIAEGYSVSREKKESFPLTVTSAQKNPTAFYLCASSKGTMGEETQYFGPGTRLLVL.

This rearrangement joins TRBV18 to TRBJ1-2; D ambiguous. Germline V gene lookup returns CDR1 KGHSH and CDR2 LQKENI. V gave up 5 bases and J gave up 7 bases, with 11 bases separating them. The CDR3 covers 12 residues. This CDR3 reads CASSGQERGYTF. Written as DNA, the CDR3 is TGTGCCAGCTCAGGCCAGGAACGTGGCTACACCTTC. Looking up the rest from reference TRBV18 and TRBJ1-2 gives the full variable domain: NAGVMQNPRHLVRRRGQEARLRCSPMKGHSHVYWYRQLPEEGLKFMVYLQKENIIDESGMPKERFSAEFPKEGPSILRIQQVVRGDSAAYFCASSGQERGYTFGSGTRLTVV.

The chain couples TRBV11-1 to TRBJ2-2, with D uncertain. Germline V gene sequence: CDR1 SGHAT, CDR2 FQDESV (reference sequence). CDR3 length: 16 residues. V lost 1 base, J lost 0 bases, and 9 bases lay in between. CDR3 protein: CASSLGGFSNTGELFF. Here the CDR3 DNA reads TGTGCCAGCAGCTTAGGTGGCTTTTCGAACACCGGGGAGCTGTTTTTT.

The rearrangement uses TRBV30 and TRBJ1-3, with D perhaps TRBD1 (6 bases). The CDR3 is made up of 14 amino acids. Trimming left V 3 bases short and J 0 bases short, with 9 bases between. Germline V CDR1 and CDR2: GTSNPN, SVGIG (reference sequence). This chain's CDR3 is CAWRDSVSGNTIYF. The CDR3 bases are TGTGCCTGGAGGGACAGCGTCTCTGGAAACACCATATATTTT.

The J gene is TRBJ2-3, the V gene TRBV6-6, with 13 bases that match TRBD2. Trimming took 4 bases from V and 3 from J; bases not matched to a gene: 4. The CDR3 extends over 16 amino acids. From germline, CDR1 is MNHNY and CDR2 SVGAGI (reference sequence). CDR3 coding DNA: TGTGCCAGCAGTTTAGGACTAGCGGGGGATACAGATACGCAGTATTTT. Its translation is CASSLGLAGDTDTQYF.

J is TRBJ1-1 and V is TRBV18; tentative D call: TRBD1 (5 bases). The CDR3 sequence is 13 residues long. Trimming pared 4 bases from V and 1 base from J, leaving 7 bases between. Germline V gene lookup returns CDR1 KGHSH and CDR2 LQKENI. The CDR3 loop reads CASSQGKNTEAFF. The CDR3, as DNA: TGTGCCAGCTCACAGGGGAAGAACACTGAAGCTTTCTTT.

This sequence joins TRBV18 and TRBJ1-5; 7 nucleotides align to TRBD1. Unmatched junction bases numbered 2, after V lost 3 bases and J lost 0 bases. This CDR3 comprises 15 residues. Germline V gene lookup returns CDR1 KGHSH and CDR2 LQKENI. For the CDR3, the DNA is TGTGCCAGCTCACCGGGACAGATTAGCAATCAGCCCCAGCATTTT. Protein product: CASSPGQISNQPQHF.